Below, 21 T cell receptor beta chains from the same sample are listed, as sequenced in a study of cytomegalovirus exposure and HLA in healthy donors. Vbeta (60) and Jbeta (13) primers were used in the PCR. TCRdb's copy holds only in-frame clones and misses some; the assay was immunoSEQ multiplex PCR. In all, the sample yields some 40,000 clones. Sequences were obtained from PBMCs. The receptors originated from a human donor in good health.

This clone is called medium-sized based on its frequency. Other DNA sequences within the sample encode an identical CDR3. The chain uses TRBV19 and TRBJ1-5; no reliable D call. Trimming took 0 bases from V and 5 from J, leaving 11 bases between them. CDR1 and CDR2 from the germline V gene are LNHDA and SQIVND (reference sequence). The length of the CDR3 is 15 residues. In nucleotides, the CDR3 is TGTGCCAGTAGTATAGATATCGGTGAGGATCAGCCCCAGCATTTT. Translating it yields CASSIDIGEDQPQHF.

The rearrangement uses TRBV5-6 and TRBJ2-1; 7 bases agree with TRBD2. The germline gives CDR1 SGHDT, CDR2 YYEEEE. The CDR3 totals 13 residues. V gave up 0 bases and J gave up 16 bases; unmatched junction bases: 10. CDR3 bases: TGTGCCAGCAGCTTGGCCAGCGGGGAATTAGAATTCTTC. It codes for CASSLASGELEFF.

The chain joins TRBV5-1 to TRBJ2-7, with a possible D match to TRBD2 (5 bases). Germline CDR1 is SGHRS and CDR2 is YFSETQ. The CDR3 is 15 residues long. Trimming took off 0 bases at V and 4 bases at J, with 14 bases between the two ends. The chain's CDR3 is CASSLDLTIIYEQYF. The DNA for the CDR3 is TGCGCCAGCAGCTTGGACTTGACTATTATTTACGAGCAGTACTTC.

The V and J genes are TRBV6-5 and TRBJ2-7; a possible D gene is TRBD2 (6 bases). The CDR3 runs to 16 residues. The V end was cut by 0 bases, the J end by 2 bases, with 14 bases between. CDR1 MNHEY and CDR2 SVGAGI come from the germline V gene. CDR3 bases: TGTGCCAGCAGTTACTCCTTTTCATGGGGGGCCTACGAGCAGTACTTC. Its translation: CASSYSFSWGAYEQYF.

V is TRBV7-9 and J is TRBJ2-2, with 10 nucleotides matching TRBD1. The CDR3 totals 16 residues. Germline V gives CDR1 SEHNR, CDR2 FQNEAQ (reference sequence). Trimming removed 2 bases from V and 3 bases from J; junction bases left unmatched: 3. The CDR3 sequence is CASSLRGQGHTGELFF. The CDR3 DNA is TGTGCCAGCAGCTTAAGGGGACAGGGGCACACCGGGGAGCTGTTTTTT.

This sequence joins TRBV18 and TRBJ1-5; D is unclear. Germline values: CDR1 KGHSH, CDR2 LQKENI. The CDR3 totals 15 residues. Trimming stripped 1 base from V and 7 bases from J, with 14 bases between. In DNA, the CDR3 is TGTGCCAGCTCACCACTTCAGGTAACGGGGCAGCCCCAGCATTTT. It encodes CASSPLQVTGQPQHF.

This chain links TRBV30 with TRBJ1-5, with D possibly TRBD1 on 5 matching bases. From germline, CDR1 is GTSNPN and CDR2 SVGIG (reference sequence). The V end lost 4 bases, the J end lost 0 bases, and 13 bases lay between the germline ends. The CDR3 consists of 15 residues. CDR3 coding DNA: TGTGCCTGGAAGCGGGGGGGTCTTAGCAATCAGCCCCAGCATTTT. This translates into CAWKRGGLSNQPQHF.

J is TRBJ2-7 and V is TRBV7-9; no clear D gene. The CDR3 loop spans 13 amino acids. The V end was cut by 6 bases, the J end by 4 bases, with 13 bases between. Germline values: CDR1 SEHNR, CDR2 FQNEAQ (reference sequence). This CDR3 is CASRGRSSYEQYF. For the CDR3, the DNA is TGTGCCAGCAGGGGCCGTTCATCTTACGAGCAGTACTTC.

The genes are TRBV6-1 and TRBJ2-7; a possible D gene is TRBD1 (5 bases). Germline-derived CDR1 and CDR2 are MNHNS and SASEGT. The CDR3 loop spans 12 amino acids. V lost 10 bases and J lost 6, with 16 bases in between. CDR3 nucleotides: TGTGCCACATTCCCTGGGGCCGGCGAGCAGTACTTC. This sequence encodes CATFPGAGEQYF.

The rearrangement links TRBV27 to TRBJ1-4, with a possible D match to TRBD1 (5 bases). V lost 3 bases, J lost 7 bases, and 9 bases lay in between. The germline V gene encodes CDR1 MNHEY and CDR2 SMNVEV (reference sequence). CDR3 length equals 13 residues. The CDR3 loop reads CASSFREAEKLFF. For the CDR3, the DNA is TGTGCCAGCAGTTTCAGGGAGGCTGAAAAACTGTTTTTT.

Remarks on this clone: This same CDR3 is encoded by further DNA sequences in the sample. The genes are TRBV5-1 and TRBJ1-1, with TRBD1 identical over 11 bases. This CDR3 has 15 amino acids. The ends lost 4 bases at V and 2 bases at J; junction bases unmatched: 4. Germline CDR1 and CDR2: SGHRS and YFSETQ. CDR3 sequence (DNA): TGCGCCAGCAGCACCGGACAGGGGGCCAACACTGAAGCTTTCTTT. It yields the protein CASSTGQGANTEAFF.

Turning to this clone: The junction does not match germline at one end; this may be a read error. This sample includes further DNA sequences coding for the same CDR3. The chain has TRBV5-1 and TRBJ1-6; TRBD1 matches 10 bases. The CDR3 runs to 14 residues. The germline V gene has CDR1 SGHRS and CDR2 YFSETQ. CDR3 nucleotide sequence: TGCGCCAGCAAGTCCGGGACAGGGGATTCACCCCTACACTTT. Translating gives CASKSGTGDSPLHF.

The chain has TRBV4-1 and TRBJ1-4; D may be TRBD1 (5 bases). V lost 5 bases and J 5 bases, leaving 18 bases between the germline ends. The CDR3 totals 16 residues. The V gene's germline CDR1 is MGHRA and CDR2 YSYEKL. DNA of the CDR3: TGCGCCAGCAGCGAGACAGAAAGAAACCTAAATGAAAAACTGTTTTTT. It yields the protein CASSETERNLNEKLFF.

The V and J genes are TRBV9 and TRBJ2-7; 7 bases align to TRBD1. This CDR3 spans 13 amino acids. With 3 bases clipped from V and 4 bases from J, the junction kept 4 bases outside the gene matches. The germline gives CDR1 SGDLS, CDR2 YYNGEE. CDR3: CASSAPGGYEQYF. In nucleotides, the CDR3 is TGTGCCAGCAGCGCTCCAGGGGGATACGAGCAGTACTTC.

The chain's CDR3 is CAWSPSGGIRDTQYF. CDR3 nucleotide sequence: TGTGCCTGGAGTCCTAGCGGGGGGATCAGAGATACGCAGTATTTT. The chain is built from TRBV30 and TRBJ2-3; 11 bases map to TRBD2. The germline gives CDR1 GTSNPN, CDR2 SVGIG (reference sequence). With 2 bases clipped from V and 5 bases from J, the junction kept 6 bases outside the gene matches. This CDR3 is 15 amino acids long. The full variable domain, in which reference TRBV30 and TRBJ2-3 provide the parts outside the CDR3, is SQTIHQWPATLVQPVGSPLSLECTVEGTSNPNLYWYRQAAGRGLQLLFYSVGIGQISSEVPQNLSASRPQDRQFILSSKKLLLSDSGFYLCAWSPSGGIRDTQYFGPGTRLTVL.

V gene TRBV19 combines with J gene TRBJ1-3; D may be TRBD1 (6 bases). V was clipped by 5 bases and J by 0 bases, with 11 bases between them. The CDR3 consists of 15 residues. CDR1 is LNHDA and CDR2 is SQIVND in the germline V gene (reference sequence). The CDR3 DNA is TGTGCCAGTAGTTCGACAGGTCACTCTGGAAACACCATATATTTT. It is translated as CASSSTGHSGNTIYF.

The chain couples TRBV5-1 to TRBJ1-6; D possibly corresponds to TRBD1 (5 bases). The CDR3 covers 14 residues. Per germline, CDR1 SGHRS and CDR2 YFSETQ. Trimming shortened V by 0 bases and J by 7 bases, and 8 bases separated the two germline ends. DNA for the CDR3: TGCGCCAGCAGCTTGGAGACAGAAAATTCACCCCTCCACTTT. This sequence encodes CASSLETENSPLHF.

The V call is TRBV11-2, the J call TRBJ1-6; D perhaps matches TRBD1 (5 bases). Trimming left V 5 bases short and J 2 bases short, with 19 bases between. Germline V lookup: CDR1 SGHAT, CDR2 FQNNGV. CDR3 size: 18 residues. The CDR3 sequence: CASSPEAGIWTYNSPLHF. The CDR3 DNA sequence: TGTGCCAGCAGCCCCGAGGCAGGGATTTGGACCTATAATTCACCCCTCCACTTT.

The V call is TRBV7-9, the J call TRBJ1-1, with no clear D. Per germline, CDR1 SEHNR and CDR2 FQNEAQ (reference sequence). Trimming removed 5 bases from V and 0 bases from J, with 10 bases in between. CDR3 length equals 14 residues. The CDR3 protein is CASSLTDMNTEAFF. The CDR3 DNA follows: TGTGCCAGCAGCCTCACAGACATGAACACTGAAGCTTTCTTT.

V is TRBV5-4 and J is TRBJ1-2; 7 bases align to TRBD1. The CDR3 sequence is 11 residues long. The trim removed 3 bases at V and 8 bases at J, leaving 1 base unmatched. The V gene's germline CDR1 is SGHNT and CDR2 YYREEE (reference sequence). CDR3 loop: CASSSGQGYTF. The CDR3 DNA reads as TGTGCCAGCAGCTCGGGACAGGGCTACACCTTC.

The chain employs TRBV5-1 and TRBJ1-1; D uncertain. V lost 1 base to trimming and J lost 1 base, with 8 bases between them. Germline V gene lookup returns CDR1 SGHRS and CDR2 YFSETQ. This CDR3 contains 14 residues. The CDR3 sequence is CASSLLHQNTEAFF. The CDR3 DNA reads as TGCGCCAGCAGCTTGTTACACCAGAACACTGAAGCTTTCTTT. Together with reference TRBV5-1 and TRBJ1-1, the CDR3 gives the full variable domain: KAGVTQTPRYLIKTRGQQVTLSCSPISGHRSVSWYQQTPGQGLQFLFEYFSETQRNKGNFPGRFSGRQFSNSRSEMNVSTLELGDSALYLCASSLLHQNTEAFFGQGTRLTVV.